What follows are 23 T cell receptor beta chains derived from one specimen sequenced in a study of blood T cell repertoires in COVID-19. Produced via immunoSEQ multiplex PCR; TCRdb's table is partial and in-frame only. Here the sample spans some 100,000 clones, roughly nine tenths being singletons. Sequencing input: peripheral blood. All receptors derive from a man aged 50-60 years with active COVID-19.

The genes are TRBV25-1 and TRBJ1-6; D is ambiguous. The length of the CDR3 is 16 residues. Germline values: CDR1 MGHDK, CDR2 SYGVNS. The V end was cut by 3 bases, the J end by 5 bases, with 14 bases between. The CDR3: CASSDSRRRDNSPLHF. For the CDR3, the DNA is TGTGCCAGCAGTGACAGTAGGCGGAGAGATAATTCACCCCTCCACTTT.

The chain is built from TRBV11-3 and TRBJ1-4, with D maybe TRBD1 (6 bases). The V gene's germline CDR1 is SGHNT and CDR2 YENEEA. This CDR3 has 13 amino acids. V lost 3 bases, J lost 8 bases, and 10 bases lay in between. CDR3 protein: CASSLGGREKLFF. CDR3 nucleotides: TGTGCCAGCAGCTTGGGGGGGCGCGAAAAACTGTTTTTT.

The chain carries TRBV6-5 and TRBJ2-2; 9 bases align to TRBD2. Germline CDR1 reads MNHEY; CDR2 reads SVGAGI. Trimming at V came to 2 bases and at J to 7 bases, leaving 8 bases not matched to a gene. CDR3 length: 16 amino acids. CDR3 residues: CASSYDLAGGFGELFF. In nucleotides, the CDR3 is TGTGCCAGCAGTTACGATTTGGCGGGGGGGTTCGGGGAGCTGTTTTTT.

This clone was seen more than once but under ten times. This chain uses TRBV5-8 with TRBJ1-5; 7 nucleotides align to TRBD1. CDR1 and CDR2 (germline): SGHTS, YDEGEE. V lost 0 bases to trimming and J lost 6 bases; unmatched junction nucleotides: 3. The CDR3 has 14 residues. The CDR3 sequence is CASSLGQGGQPQHF. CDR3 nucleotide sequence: TGTGCCAGCAGCTTGGGACAGGGCGGTCAGCCCCAGCATTTT.

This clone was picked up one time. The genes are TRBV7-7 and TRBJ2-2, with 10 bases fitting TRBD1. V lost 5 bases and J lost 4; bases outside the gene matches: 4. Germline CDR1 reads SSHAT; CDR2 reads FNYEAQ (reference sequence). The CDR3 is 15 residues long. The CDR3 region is CASSPDRGRTGELFF. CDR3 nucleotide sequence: TGTGCCAGCAGCCCCGACAGGGGGCGCACCGGGGAGCTGTTTTTT.

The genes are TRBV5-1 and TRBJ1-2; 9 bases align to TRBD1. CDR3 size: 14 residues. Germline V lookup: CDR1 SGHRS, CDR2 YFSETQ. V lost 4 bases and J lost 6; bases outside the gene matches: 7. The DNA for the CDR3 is TGCGCCAGCAGCCAAAATACAGGGGGCGATGGCTACACCTTC. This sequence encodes CASSQNTGGDGYTF.

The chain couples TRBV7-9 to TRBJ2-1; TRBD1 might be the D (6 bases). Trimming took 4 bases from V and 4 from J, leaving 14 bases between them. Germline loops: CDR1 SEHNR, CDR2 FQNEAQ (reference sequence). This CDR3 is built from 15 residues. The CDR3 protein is CASSSRGPAYNEQFF. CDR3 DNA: TGTGCCAGCAGCTCCAGGGGTCCGGCGTACAATGAGCAGTTCTTC.

The CDR3 sequence: CASRFQNTGELFF. The DNA for the CDR3 is TGTGCCAGCAGGTTTCAGAACACCGGGGAGCTGTTTTTT. V gene TRBV12-3 or TRBV12-4 combines with J gene TRBJ2-2, with D uncertain. V lost 6 bases, J lost 1 base, and 6 bases lay in between. The CDR3 totals 13 residues.

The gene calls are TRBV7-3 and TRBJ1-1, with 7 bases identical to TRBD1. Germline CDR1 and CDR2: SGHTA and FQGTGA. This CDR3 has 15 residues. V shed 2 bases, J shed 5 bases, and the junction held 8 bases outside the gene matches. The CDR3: CASSLGQGGETEAFF. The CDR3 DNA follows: TGTGCCAGCAGCTTAGGTCAGGGGGGCGAAACTGAAGCTTTCTTT.

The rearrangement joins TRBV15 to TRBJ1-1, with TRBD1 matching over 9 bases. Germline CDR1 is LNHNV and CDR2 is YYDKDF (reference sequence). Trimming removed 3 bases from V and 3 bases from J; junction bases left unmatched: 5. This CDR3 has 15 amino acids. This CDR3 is CATSRGQGRDTEAFF. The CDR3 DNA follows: TGTGCCACCAGCAGGGGACAGGGCCGGGACACTGAAGCTTTCTTT.

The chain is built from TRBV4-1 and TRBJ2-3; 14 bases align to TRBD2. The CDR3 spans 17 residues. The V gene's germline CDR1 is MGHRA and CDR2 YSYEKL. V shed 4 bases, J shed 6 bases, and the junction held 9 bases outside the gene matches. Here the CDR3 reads CASSRRTSGGPRDTQYF. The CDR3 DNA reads TGCGCCAGCAGCCGGCGGACTAGCGGGGGGCCAAGGGATACGCAGTATTTT.

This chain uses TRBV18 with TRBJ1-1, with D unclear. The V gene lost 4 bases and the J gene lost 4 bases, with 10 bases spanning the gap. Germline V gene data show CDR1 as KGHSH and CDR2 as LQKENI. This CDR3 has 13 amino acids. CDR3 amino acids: CASSRPEGTEAFF. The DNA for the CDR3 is TGTGCCAGCTCACGCCCGGAGGGCACTGAAGCTTTCTTT.

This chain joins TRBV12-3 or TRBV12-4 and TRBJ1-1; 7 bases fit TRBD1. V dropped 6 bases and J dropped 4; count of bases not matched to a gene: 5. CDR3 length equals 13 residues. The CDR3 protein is CASSLRGSTEAFF. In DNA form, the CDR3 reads TGTGCCAGCAGCCTCAGGGGGTCCACTGAAGCTTTCTTT.

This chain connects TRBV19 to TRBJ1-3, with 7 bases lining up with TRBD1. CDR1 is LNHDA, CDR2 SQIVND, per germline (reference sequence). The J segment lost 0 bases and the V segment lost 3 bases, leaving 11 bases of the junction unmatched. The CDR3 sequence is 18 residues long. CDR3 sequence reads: CASSIRQGPGLSGNTIYF. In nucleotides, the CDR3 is TGTGCCAGTAGTATTCGACAGGGACCCGGGCTCTCTGGAAACACCATATATTTT.

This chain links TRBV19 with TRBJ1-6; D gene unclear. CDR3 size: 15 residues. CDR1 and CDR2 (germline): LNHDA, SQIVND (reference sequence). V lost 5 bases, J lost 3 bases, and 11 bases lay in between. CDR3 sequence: CASSSFTGYNSPLHF. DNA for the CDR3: TGTGCCAGTAGTTCCTTCACCGGCTATAATTCACCCCTCCACTTT.

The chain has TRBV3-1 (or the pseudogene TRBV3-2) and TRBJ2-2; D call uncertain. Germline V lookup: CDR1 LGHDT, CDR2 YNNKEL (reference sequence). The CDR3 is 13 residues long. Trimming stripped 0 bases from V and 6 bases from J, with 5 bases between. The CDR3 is CASSQDPAGELFF. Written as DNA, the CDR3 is TGTGCCAGCAGCCAAGATCCAGCCGGGGAGCTGTTTTTT.

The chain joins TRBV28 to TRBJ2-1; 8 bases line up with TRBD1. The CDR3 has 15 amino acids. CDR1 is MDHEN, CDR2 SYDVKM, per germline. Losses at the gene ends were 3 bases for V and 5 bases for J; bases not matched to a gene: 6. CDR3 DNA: TGTGCCAGCAGTTTCTCCTGGACAGGGAACAATGAGCAGTTCTTC. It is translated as CASSFSWTGNNEQFF.

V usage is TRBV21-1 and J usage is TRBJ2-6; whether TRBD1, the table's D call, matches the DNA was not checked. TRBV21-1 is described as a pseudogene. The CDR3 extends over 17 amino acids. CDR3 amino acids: CASSRRGGCAGANVLTF. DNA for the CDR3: TGTGCCAGCAGCCGAAGGGGTGGGTGTGCTGGGGCCAACGTCCTGACTTTC.

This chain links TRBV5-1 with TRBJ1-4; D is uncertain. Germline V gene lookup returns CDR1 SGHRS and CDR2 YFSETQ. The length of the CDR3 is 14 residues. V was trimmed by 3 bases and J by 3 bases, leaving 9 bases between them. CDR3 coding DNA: TGCGCCAGCAGCTCAAATGTTCCTAATGAAAAACTGTTTTTT. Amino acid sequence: CASSSNVPNEKLFF.

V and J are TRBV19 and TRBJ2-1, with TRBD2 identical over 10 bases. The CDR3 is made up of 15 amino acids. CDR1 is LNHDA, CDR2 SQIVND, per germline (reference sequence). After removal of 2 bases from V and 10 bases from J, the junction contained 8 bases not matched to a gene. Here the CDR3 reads CASSILAGDMREQFF. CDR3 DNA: TGTGCCAGTAGTATACTAGCGGGGGACATGCGGGAGCAGTTCTTC.

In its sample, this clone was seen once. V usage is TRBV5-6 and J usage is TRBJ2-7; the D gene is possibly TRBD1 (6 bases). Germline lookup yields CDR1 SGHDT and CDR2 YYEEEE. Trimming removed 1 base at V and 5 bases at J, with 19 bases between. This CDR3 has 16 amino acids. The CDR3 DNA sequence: TGTGCCAGCAGCTTGATGGGACCGAATCCAGGGGACGAGCAGTACGTC. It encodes CASSLMGPNPGDEQYV.

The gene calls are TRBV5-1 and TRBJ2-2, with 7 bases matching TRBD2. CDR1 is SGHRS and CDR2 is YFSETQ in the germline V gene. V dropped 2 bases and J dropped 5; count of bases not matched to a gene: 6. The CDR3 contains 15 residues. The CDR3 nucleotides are TGCGCCAGCAGCTTAGGCGGGAGAGGTACCGGGGAGCTGTTTTTT. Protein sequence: CASSLGGRGTGELFF.

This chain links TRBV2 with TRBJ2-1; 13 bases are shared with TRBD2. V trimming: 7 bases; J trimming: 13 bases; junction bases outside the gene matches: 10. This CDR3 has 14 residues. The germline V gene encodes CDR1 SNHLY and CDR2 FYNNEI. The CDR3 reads CASNILAGGPDQFF. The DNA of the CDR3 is TGTGCCAGCAACATACTAGCGGGAGGGCCTGATCAGTTCTTC.